The TCR beta chain described here comes from a study of cytomegalovirus exposure and HLA in healthy donors. Study results and caveats: Donors belonging to an Asian-associated ancestry cluster reportedly showed fewer N-insertions in productive TCRs than the roughly 670-donor mean, according to what a later analysis found. Reports described diagnosis of cytomegalovirus status by the classifier as highly specific and sensitive. According to a later analysis, most TCR beta chains associated with CMV appeared HLA-restricted.

This PCR relied on a set of 60 Vbeta primers and 13 Jbeta primers. Libraries were prepared by immunoSEQ multiplex PCR; TCRdb keeps only in-frame clonotypes and omits some of them. Among about 220,000 clones listed, 76% were seen once. Points on this clone: The antigen is unknown.

Specimen: PBMCs. This TCR derives from a man aged 18 to 35 in good health and CMV-seronegative.

Here the CDR3 DNA reads TGTGCCAGTAGTGGAGCTCCGGGACTAGGCATCTACGAGCAGTACTTC. This encodes CASSGAPGLGIYEQYF. The chain has TRBV19 and TRBJ2-7; 8 nucleotides match TRBD2. The CDR3 consists of 16 residues. After removal of 5 bases from V and 3 bases from J, the junction contained 12 bases not matched to a gene. The germline V gene has CDR1 LNHDA and CDR2 SQIVND (reference sequence).